The present T cell receptor (beta chain) was sequenced within a study of OX40 agonist ivuxolimab in advanced cancers. The CDR3 sequence is 14 residues long. V was trimmed by 4 bases and J by 6 bases, leaving 16 bases between them. Germline V CDR1 and CDR2: SGHKS, YYEKEE (reference sequence). TCRdb keeps only in-frame clones here, not all; method: immunoSEQ multiplex PCR. The data show tens of thousands of clones, with around 93% seen just once and around 4.2% held by the top ten. The chain links TRBV5-5 to TRBJ1-2, with D tentatively TRBD1 (5 bases). The material was CD4+ or CD8+ T cells sorted from blood, obtained in a trial of the OX40 agonist ivuxolimab. The TCR comes from an adult with an advanced solid tumor such as melanoma, head and neck, liver or kidney cancer. The CDR3 DNA reads as TGTGCCAGCAGCCCGATATCCGGGGCGGATGGCTACACCTTC. Its protein product is CASSPISGADGYTF.